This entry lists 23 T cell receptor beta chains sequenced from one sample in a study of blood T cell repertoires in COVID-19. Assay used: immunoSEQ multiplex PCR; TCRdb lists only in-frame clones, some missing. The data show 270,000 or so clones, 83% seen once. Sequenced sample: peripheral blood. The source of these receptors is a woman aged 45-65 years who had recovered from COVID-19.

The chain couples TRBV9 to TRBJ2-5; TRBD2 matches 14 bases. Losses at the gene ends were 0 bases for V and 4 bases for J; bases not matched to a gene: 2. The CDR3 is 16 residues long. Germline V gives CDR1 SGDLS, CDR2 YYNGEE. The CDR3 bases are TGTGCCAGCAGCGTAGGAGGACTAGCGGGAGGAGAGACCCAGTACTTC. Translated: CASSVGGLAGGETQYF. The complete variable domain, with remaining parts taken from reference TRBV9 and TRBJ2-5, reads DSGVTQTPKHLITATGQRVTLRCSPRSGDLSVYWYQQSLDQGLQFLIQYYNGEERAKGNILERFSAQQFPDLHSELNLSSLELGDSALYFCASSVGGLAGGETQYFGPGTRLLVL.

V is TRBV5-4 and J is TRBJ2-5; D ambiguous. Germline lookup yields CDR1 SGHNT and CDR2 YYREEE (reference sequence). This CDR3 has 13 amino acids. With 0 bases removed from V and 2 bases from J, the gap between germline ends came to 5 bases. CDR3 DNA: TGTGCCAGCAGCTTGGTCGGGCAAGAGACCCAGTACTTC. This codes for CASSLVGQETQYF. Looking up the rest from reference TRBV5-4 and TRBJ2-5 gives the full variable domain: ETGVTQSPTHLIKTRGQQVTLRCSSQSGHNTVSWYQQALGQGPQFIFQYYREEENGRGNFPPRFSGLQFPNYSSELNVNALELDDSALYLCASSLVGQETQYFGPGTRLLVL.

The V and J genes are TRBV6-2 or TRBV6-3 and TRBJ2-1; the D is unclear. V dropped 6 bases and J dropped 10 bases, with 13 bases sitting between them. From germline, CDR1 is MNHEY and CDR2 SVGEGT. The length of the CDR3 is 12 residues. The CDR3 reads CASSDTEREQFF. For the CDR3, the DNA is TGTGCCAGCAGCGACACCGAACGGGAGCAGTTCTTC.

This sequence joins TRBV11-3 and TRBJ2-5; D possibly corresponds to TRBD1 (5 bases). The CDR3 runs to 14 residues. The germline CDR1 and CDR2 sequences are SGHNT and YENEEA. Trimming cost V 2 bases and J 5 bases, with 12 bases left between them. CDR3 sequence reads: CASSLSRVDETQYF. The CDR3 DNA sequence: TGTGCCAGCAGCTTATCCAGGGTTGACGAGACCCAGTACTTC. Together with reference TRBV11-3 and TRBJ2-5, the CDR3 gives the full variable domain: EAGVVQSPRYKIIEKKQPVAFWCNPISGHNTLYWYLQNLGQGPELLIRYENEEAVDDSQLPKDRFSAERLKGVDSTLKIQPAELGDSAVYLCASSLSRVDETQYFGPGTRLLVL.

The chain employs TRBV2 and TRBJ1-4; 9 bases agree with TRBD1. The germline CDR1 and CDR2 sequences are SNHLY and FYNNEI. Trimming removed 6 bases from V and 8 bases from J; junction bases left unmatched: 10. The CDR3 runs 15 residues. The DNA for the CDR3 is TGTGCCAGCAGCCCGGACAGGGGAAGGTACGAAAAACTGTTTTTT. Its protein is CASSPDRGRYEKLFF.

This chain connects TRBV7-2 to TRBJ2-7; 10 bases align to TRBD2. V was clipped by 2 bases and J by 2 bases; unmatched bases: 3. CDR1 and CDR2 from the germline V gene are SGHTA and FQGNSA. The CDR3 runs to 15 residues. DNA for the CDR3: TGTGCCAGCAGCTTATCGGGACTAGCGACCTACGAGCAGTACTTC. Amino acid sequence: CASSLSGLATYEQYF.

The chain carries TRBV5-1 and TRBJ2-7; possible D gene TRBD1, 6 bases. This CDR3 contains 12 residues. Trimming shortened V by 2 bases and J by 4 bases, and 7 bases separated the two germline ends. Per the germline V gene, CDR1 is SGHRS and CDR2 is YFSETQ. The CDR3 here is CASSFQGYEQYF. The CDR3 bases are TGCGCCAGCAGCTTTCAGGGGTACGAGCAGTACTTC.

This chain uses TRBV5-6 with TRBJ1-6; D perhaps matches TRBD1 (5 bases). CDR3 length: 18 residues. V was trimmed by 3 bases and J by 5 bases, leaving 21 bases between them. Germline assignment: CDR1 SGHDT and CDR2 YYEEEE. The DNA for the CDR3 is TGTGCCAGCAGCTCCGTGCGGGGGTCGGAATCCAATAATTCACCCCTCCACTTT. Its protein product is CASSSVRGSESNNSPLHF.

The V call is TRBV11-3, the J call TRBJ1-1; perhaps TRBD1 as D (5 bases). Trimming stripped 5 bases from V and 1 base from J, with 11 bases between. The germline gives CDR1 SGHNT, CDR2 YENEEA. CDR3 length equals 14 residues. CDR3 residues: CASSEGHTNTEAFF. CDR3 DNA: TGTGCCAGCAGCGAAGGACATACGAACACTGAAGCTTTCTTT.

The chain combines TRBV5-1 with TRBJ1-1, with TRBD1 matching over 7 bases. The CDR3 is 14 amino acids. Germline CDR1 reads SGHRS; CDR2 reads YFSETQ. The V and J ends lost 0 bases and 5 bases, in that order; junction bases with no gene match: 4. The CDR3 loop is CASSLGGGRTEAFF. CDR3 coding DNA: TGCGCCAGCAGCTTGGGAGGGGGCCGAACTGAAGCTTTCTTT. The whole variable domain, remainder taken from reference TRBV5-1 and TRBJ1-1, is KAGVTQTPRYLIKTRGQQVTLSCSPISGHRSVSWYQQTPGQGLQFLFEYFSETQRNKGNFPGRFSGRQFSNSRSEMNVSTLELGDSALYLCASSLGGGRTEAFFGQGTRLTVV.

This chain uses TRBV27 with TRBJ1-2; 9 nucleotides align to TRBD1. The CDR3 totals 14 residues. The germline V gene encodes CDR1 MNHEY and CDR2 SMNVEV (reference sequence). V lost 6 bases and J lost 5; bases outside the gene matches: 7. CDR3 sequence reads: CASSPGQGVYGYTF. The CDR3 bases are TGTGCCAGCAGCCCGGGACAGGGAGTTTATGGCTACACCTTC.

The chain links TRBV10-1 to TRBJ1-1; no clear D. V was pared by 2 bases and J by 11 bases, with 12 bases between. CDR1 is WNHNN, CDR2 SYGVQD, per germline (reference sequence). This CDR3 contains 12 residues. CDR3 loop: CASSERAREAFF. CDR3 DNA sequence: TGCGCCAGCAGTGAGAGGGCCCGGGAGGCTTTCTTT.

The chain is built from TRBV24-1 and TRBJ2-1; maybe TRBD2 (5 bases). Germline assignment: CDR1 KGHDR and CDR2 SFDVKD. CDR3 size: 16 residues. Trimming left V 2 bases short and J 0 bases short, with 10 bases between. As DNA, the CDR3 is TGTGCCACCAGTGATTGGACGGACTTCTCCTACAATGAGCAGTTCTTC. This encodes CATSDWTDFSYNEQFF.

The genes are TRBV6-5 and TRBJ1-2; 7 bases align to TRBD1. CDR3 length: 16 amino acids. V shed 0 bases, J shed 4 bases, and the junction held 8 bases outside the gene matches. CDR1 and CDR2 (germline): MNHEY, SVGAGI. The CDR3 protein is CASSYSLQDRFYGYTF. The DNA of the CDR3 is TGTGCCAGCAGTTACTCCCTGCAGGACAGGTTCTATGGCTACACCTTC.

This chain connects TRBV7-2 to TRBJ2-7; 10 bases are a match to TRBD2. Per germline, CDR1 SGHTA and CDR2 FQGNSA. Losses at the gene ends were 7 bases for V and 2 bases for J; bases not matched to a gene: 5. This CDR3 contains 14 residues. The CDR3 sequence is CASIEREGPYEQYF. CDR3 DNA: TGTGCCAGCATAGAGCGGGAGGGTCCCTACGAGCAGTACTTC.

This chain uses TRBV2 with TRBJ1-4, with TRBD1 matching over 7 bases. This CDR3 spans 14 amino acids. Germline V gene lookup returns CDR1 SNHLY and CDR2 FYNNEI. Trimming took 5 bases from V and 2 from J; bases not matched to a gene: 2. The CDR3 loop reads CASSSQGTNEKLFF. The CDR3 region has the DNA TGTGCCAGCAGTTCACAGGGGACTAATGAAAAACTGTTTTTT.

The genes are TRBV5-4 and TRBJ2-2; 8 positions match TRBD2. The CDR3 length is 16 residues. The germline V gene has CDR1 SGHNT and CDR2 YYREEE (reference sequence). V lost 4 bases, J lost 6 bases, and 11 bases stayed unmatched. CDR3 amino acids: CASSVTSGALPGELFF. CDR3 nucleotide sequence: TGTGCCAGCAGCGTAACTAGCGGCGCTTTACCCGGGGAGCTGTTTTTT.

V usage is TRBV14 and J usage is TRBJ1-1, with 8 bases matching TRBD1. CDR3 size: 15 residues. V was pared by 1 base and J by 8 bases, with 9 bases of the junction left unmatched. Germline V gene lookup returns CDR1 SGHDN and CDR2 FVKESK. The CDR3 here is CASSQGVTGAFEAFF. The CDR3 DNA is TGTGCCAGCAGCCAAGGGGTGACAGGGGCGTTCGAAGCTTTCTTT.

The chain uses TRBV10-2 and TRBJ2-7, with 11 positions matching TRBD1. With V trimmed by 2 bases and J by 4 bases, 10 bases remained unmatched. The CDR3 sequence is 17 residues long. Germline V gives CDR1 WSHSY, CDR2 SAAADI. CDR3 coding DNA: TGCGCCAGCAGTGAGCCCTTCCGGGACAGGGGGACTTACGAGCAGTACTTC. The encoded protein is CASSEPFRDRGTYEQYF.

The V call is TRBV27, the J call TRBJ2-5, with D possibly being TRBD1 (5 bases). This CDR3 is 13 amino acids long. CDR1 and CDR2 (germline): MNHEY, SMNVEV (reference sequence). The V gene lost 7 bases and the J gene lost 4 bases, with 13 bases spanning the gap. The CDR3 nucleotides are TGTGCCAGCAAGGGGCAGGGTCGAGAGACCCAGTACTTC. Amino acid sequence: CASKGQGRETQYF.

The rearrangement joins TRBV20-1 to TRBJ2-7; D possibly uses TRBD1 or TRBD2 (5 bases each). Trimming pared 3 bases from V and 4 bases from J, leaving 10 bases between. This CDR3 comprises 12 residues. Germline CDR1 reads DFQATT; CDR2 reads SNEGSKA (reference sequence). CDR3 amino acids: CSASGTGYEQYF. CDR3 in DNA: TGCAGTGCTAGTGGGACGGGATACGAGCAGTACTTC.

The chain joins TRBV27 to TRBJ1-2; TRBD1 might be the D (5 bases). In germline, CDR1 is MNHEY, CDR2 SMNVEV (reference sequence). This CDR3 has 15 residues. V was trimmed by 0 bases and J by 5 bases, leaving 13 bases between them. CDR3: CASSLSLGAGYGYTF. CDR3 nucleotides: TGTGCCAGCAGTTTATCGCTCGGGGCGGGGTATGGCTACACCTTC.

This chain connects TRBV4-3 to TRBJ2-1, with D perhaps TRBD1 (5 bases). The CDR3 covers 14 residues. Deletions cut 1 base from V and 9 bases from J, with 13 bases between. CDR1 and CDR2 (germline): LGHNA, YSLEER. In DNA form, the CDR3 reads TGCGCCAGCAGCCAAGGCCACAGGACCGGTGAGCAGTTCTTC. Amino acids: CASSQGHRTGEQFF.